The 23 T cell receptor beta chains below come from one sample, sequenced in a study of identical twins. TCRdb called the 5' RACE reads again in MiXCR, with one record for every CDR3 protein. The data show under 450,000 distinct CDR3 sequences, with about 18% seen just once and around 12% held by the top ten. The material sequenced was naive T cells sorted from blood. These receptor sequences come from a middle-aged man in good health.

This rearrangement joins TRBV5-5 to TRBJ1-5; 10 bases line up with TRBD1. The V gene end was trimmed by 5 bases and the J gene end by 4 bases; junction bases not matched to a gene: 12. Germline CDR1 reads SGHKS; CDR2 reads YYEKEE (reference sequence). The CDR3 is 17 amino acids. CDR3 sequence (DNA): TGTGCCAGCAGTAAAAGTGTCGGACAGGGGGGAAATCAGCCCCAGCATTTT. This codes for CASSKSVGQGGNQPQHF.

This clonotype was detected ten times or more. The genes are TRBV24-1 and TRBJ2-2, with 9 bases aligning to TRBD1. CDR1 is KGHDR, CDR2 SFDVKD, per germline. The CDR3 runs 16 residues. After removal of 3 bases from V and 1 base from J, the junction contained 2 bases not matched to a gene. In nucleotides, the CDR3 is TGTGCCACCAGTGATCCGGGACAGGGGAACACCGGGGAGCTGTTTTTT. Translated: CATSDPGQGNTGELFF.

This clonotype appeared many times. This chain uses TRBV7-2 with TRBJ2-7; no clear D. CDR3 length: 14 amino acids. V was cut by 1 base and J by 0 bases, with 7 bases left in between. The V gene's germline CDR1 is SGHTA and CDR2 FQGNSA. The DNA for the CDR3 is TGTGCCAGCAGCTTAGGAGAAAGCTCCTACGAGCAGTACTTC. As protein: CASSLGESSYEQYF.

This clonotype was seen ten or more times. V and J are TRBV15 and TRBJ2-1, with 9 bases aligning to TRBD2. The trim removed 1 base at V and 8 bases at J, leaving 12 bases unmatched. Germline lookup yields CDR1 LNHNV and CDR2 YYDKDF (reference sequence). The CDR3 loop spans 17 amino acids. The DNA for the CDR3 is TGTGCCACCAGCAGAGTGGCGGGAGGGCCCCCGTTTGATGAGCAGTTCTTC. It yields the protein CATSRVAGGPPFDEQFF.

The genes are TRBV28 and TRBJ1-6, with D possibly matching TRBD1 (5 bases). Germline loops: CDR1 MDHEN, CDR2 SYDVKM. V was shortened by 10 bases and J by 6 bases, with 13 bases between the two germline ends. The CDR3 runs 13 residues. The CDR3 loop reads CATGDGPNSPLHF. In DNA, the CDR3 is TGTGCCACCGGGGACGGACCTAATTCACCCCTCCACTTT.

Ten or more counts support this clonotype. J is TRBJ2-7 and V is TRBV12-3 or TRBV12-4, with 7 bases identical to TRBD2. There are 14 residues in the CDR3. V dropped 6 bases and J dropped 3; count of bases not matched to a gene: 8. DNA of the CDR3: TGTGCCAGCAGCCTCTCCGGCGGGAGCTACGAGCAGTACTTC. It encodes CASSLSGGSYEQYF.

The chain links TRBV20-1 to TRBJ2-7; D possibly uses TRBD1 or TRBD2 (5 bases each). The CDR3 is 13 residues long. The germline V gene encodes CDR1 DFQATT and CDR2 SNEGSKA (reference sequence). Trimming pared 1 base from V and 2 bases from J, leaving 9 bases between. This CDR3 is CSARGRGAYEQYF. CDR3 in DNA: TGCAGTGCTAGAGGAAGAGGGGCCTACGAGCAGTACTTC.

This clonotype has at least ten counts. V usage is TRBV7-8 and J usage is TRBJ2-1; maybe TRBD2 (5 bases). The V gene's germline CDR1 is SGHVS and CDR2 FQNEAQ. This CDR3 has 15 residues. Trimming left V 0 bases short and J 3 bases short, with 9 bases between. The CDR3 sequence: CASSLATGFYNEQFF. The CDR3 DNA reads as TGTGCCAGCAGCTTAGCGACGGGGTTCTACAATGAGCAGTTCTTC.

This clonotype occurred a few times. The chain carries TRBV12-3 or TRBV12-4 and TRBJ2-1; D is undetermined. Trimming cost V 6 bases and J 7 bases, with 16 bases left between them. The CDR3 totals 14 residues. As DNA, the CDR3 is TGTGCCAGCAGACCTTGGAGATGGGGTAATGAGCAGTTCTTC. Its translation: CASRPWRWGNEQFF.

The chain couples TRBV4-2 to TRBJ2-1; 13 bases line up with TRBD2. Germline V CDR1 and CDR2: LGHNA, YNFKEQ. The CDR3 extends over 15 amino acids. J was trimmed by 9 bases and V by 2 bases; bases with no gene match: 4. The CDR3 loop is CASSQTSGGATEQFF. CDR3 DNA: TGTGCCAGCAGCCAAACTAGCGGGGGGGCAACTGAGCAGTTCTTC.

The chain recombines TRBV13 with TRBJ2-5, with D maybe TRBD2 (5 bases). Looked up from germline, CDR1 is PRHDT and CDR2 is FYEKMQ (reference sequence). Trimming cost V 3 bases and J 3 bases, with 20 bases left between them. The CDR3 length is 17 residues. CDR3 nucleotide sequence: TGTGCCAGCAGCTTCTCGGGGAGTGTAAAGGATAAAGAGACCCAGTACTTC. It translates to CASSFSGSVKDKETQYF.

This clonotype was counted ten times or more. The J gene is TRBJ2-1, the V gene TRBV5-1; TRBD1 matches 11 bases. After removal of 4 bases from V and 8 bases from J, the junction contained 8 bases not matched to a gene. This CDR3 is 15 amino acids long. Germline V gene lookup returns CDR1 SGHRS and CDR2 YFSETQ. DNA of the CDR3: TGCGCCAGCAGCGGACAGGGGGCAGGTTTTGATGAGCAGTTCTTC. The encoded protein is CASSGQGAGFDEQFF. The variable domain in full, with the rest retrieved from reference TRBV5-1 and TRBJ2-1, is KAGVTQTPRYLIKTRGQQVTLSCSPISGHRSVSWYQQTPGQGLQFLFEYFSETQRNKGNFPGRFSGRQFSNSRSEMNVSTLELGDSALYLCASSGQGAGFDEQFFGPGTRLTVL.

This chain connects TRBV7-9 to TRBJ2-7; a weak D match, TRBD2 (6 bases). Deletions cut 5 bases from V and 7 bases from J, with 18 bases between. The CDR3 is 14 residues long. CDR1 SEHNR and CDR2 FQNEAQ come from the germline V gene (reference sequence). DNA of the CDR3: TGTGCCAGCAGCCCCACATACACGGGGGATGAGCAGTACTTC. It specifies CASSPTYTGDEQYF.

This rearrangement joins TRBV14 to TRBJ2-1; 9 bases line up with TRBD1. This CDR3 is built from 19 residues. J gave up 2 bases and V 4 bases, and 15 bases lay outside the gene matches. In germline, CDR1 is SGHDN, CDR2 FVKESK. The CDR3 sequence is CASSRPGQGTGFTYNEQFF. The DNA for the CDR3 is TGTGCCAGCAGCCGCCCGGGACAGGGAACGGGATTTACCTACAATGAGCAGTTCTTC.

The J gene is TRBJ1-4, the V gene TRBV10-3; no reliable D call. CDR3 length: 15 amino acids. V shed 2 bases and J shed 3 bases, with 10 bases lying between them. Per the germline V gene, CDR1 is ENHRY and CDR2 is SYGVKD. CDR3 protein: CAISEKTDSNEKLFF. In DNA form, the CDR3 reads TGTGCCATCAGTGAGAAGACGGACTCTAATGAAAAACTGTTTTTT.

The chain recombines TRBV4-2 with TRBJ1-6; TRBD1 might be the D (6 bases). Trimming stripped 5 bases from V and 4 bases from J, with 15 bases between. This CDR3 has 16 residues. The germline V gene encodes CDR1 LGHNA and CDR2 YNFKEQ. The CDR3 reads CASSGGGGEYNSPLHF. CDR3 DNA sequence: TGTGCCAGCAGCGGTGGGGGCGGGGAGTATAATTCACCCCTCCACTTT.

This clonotype occurred a few times. The DNA for the CDR3 is TGTGCCAGCAGTTCCGACAGGGTTCCCGATCAGCCCCAGCATTTT. Protein: CASSSDRVPDQPQHF. The chain couples TRBV27 to TRBJ1-5, with 7 bases matching TRBD1. J gave up 5 bases and V 4 bases, and 8 bases lay outside the gene matches. The V gene's germline CDR1 is MNHEY and CDR2 SMNVEV (reference sequence). The CDR3 has 15 residues.

The genes are TRBV4-3 and TRBJ1-2; the D gene is possibly TRBD1 (6 bases). With 3 bases removed from V and 7 bases from J, the gap between germline ends came to 15 bases. The CDR3 spans 14 residues. CDR1 is LGHNA and CDR2 is YSLEER in the germline V gene. CDR3 loop: CASSQTEGQRGYTF. CDR3 bases: TGCGCCAGCAGCCAGACCGAAGGACAGCGTGGCTACACCTTC.

This chain uses TRBV20-1 with TRBJ2-3, with D possibly TRBD1 on 5 matching bases. This CDR3 has 16 residues. Trimming took off 1 base at V and 0 bases at J, with 14 bases between the two ends. Germline CDR1 is DFQATT and CDR2 is SNEGSKA (reference sequence). The CDR3 DNA reads TGCAGTGCTAGAGCTCTTCCAAGGGGTAGCACAGATACGCAGTATTTT. This translates into CSARALPRGSTDTQYF.

The V call is TRBV20-1, the J call TRBJ2-1; D tentatively fits TRBD1 or TRBD2 (6 bases each). The CDR3 contains 14 residues. Germline CDR1 DFQATT, CDR2 SNEGSKA (reference sequence). V gave up 3 bases and J gave up 1 base, with 10 bases separating them. CDR3 in amino acids: CSASRGHSYNEQFF. CDR3 bases: TGCAGTGCTAGTCGGGGGCATTCCTACAATGAGCAGTTCTTC.

In this sample, this clonotype turned up a few times. This chain connects TRBV29-1 to TRBJ1-1; D is possibly TRBD1 (5 bases). This CDR3 region has 13 residues. Germline assignment: CDR1 SQVTM and CDR2 ANQGSEA. Trimming left V 8 bases short and J 0 bases short, with 13 bases between. This CDR3 reads CSPVRQMNTEAFF. The DNA of the CDR3 is TGCAGCCCCGTTAGACAGATGAACACTGAAGCTTTCTTT.

The chain links TRBV6-1 to TRBJ1-2, with unresolved D. The CDR3 consists of 14 residues. CDR1 and CDR2 from the germline V gene are MNHNS and SASEGT. V lost 6 bases to trimming and J lost 9 bases, with 20 bases between them. CDR3 region: CASRQGRPTASYTF. The CDR3 DNA reads TGTGCCAGCAGGCAAGGGAGGCCTACAGCCAGCTACACCTTC.

This clonotype was observed a handful of times. The J gene is TRBJ1-2, the V gene TRBV19, with a possible D match to TRBD1 (6 bases). Germline CDR1 LNHDA, CDR2 SQIVND (reference sequence). With 5 bases removed from V and 5 bases from J, the gap between germline ends came to 24 bases. This CDR3 comprises 17 residues. CDR3 sequence: CASSPSPIATGGYGYTF. The CDR3 DNA reads TGTGCCAGTAGTCCTTCCCCCATCGCGACAGGTGGATATGGCTACACCTTC.